Listed here are 13 T cell receptor beta chains from one sample, sequenced in a study of type 1 and type 2 diabetes patients. Genomic DNA was the PCR template. A primer set of 30 forward and 13 reverse primers amplified the CDR3. TCRdb used MiXCR to reprocess the multiplex PCR reads, holding one entry per CDR3 protein. The table has 280,000 or so distinct CDR3 sequences, approximately 50% seen once. The sample consisted of peripheral blood mononuclear cells (PBMCs). These receptors all stem from a man aged 18 to 35 with type 2 diabetes.

This chain joins TRBV19 and TRBJ2-5, with TRBD2 identical over 11 bases. Germline values: CDR1 LNHDA, CDR2 SQIVND (reference sequence). Losses at the gene ends were 4 bases for V and 3 bases for J; bases not matched to a gene: 4. The CDR3 is made up of 15 amino acids. The CDR3 bases are TGTGCCAGTAGTAGACTAGCGGGGAGGAAAGAGACCCAGTACTTC. Residues: CASSRLAGRKETQYF.

This sequence joins TRBV7-2 and TRBJ2-5, with D unclear. Deletions cut 1 base from V and 2 bases from J, with 8 bases between. The germline gives CDR1 SGHTA, CDR2 FQGNSA. The CDR3 has 14 amino acids. As DNA, the CDR3 is TGTGCCAGCAGCTTAGTCTTGGTACAAGAGACCCAGTACTTC. This encodes CASSLVLVQETQYF. Complete variable domain (other parts from reference TRBV7-2 and TRBJ2-5): GAGVSQSPSNKVTEKGKDVELRCDPISGHTALYWYRQSLGQGLEFLIYFQGNSAPDKSGLPSDRFSAERTGGSVSTLTIQRTQQEDSAVYLCASSLVLVQETQYFGPGTRLLVL.

This chain uses TRBV15 with TRBJ2-5; possible D gene TRBD1, 6 bases. Between the trimmed V and J ends, which lost 0 bases and 11 bases, there was a span of 19 bases. Per the germline V gene, CDR1 is LNHNV and CDR2 is YYDKDF (reference sequence). The CDR3 is 15 residues long. The CDR3 sequence is CATSRDRGSSNEQYF. CDR3 nucleotides: TGTGCCACCAGCAGAGACAGGGGAAGTAGTAATGAGCAGTACTTC.

This clonotype was counted a single time. The rearrangement joins TRBV7-9 to TRBJ2-1; 8 nucleotides match TRBD2. The V gene's germline CDR1 is SEHNR and CDR2 FQNEAQ (reference sequence). This CDR3 spans 12 amino acids. After removal of 5 bases from V and 13 bases from J, the junction contained 7 bases not matched to a gene. The DNA of the CDR3 is TGTGCCAGCAGCGCGGCCGGGGGGGATCAGTTCTTC. Amino acids: CASSAAGGDQFF.

The sample holds a few counts of this clonotype. J is TRBJ2-3 and V is TRBV2, with no clear D. Per the germline V gene, CDR1 is SNHLY and CDR2 is FYNNEI. V dropped 7 bases and J dropped 4 bases, with 12 bases sitting between them. CDR3 length equals 13 residues. In DNA form, the CDR3 reads TGTGCCAGCAAGGTGGTAGCATCAGATACGCAGTATTTT. Protein sequence: CASKVVASDTQYF.

V usage is TRBV12-3 or TRBV12-4 and J usage is TRBJ1-5; D not resolved. The CDR3 contains 14 residues. Trimming took off 5 bases at V and 9 bases at J, with 17 bases between the two ends. CDR3: CASSPGYVPRPQHF. CDR3 nucleotide sequence: TGTGCCAGCAGTCCCGGCTACGTACCTAGGCCCCAGCATTTT.

The chain joins TRBV20-1 to TRBJ1-2; D possibly corresponds to TRBD1 (5 bases). Germline CDR1 DFQATT, CDR2 SNEGSKA (reference sequence). The CDR3 loop spans 13 amino acids. Between the trimmed V and J ends, which lost 3 bases and 5 bases, there was a span of 13 bases. The CDR3 sequence is CSASQNEGYGYTF. CDR3 nucleotides: TGCAGTGCTAGTCAAAATGAGGGGTATGGCTACACCTTC.

This chain links TRBV6-5 with TRBJ1-2; TRBD1 agrees at 8 bases. V shed 7 bases, J shed 5 bases, and the junction held 12 bases outside the gene matches. The CDR3 length is 15 residues. The germline CDR1 and CDR2 sequences are MNHEY and SVGAGI. The CDR3 bases are TGTGCCAGCACCTACCGGACAGGGTACGGGTATGGCTACACCTTC. Protein product: CASTYRTGYGYGYTF.

The rearrangement joins TRBV7-3 to TRBJ2-3; no reliable D call. The V gene's germline CDR1 is SGHTA and CDR2 FQGTGA. CDR3 length: 13 amino acids. V lost 3 bases, J lost 6 bases, and 10 bases lay in between. The CDR3 nucleotides are TGTGCCAGCAGCTTCGACCTAGATGATACGCAGTATTTT. It yields the protein CASSFDLDDTQYF. Full variable domain (missing parts from reference TRBV7-3 and TRBJ2-3): GAGVSQTPSNKVTEKGKYVELRCDPISGHTALYWYRQSLGQGPEFLIYFQGTGAADDSGLPNDRFFAVRPEGSVSTLKIQRTERGDSAVYLCASSFDLDDTQYFGPGTRLTVL.

This chain links TRBV6-1 with TRBJ1-1; D is perhaps TRBD1 (5 bases). Germline CDR1 and CDR2: MNHNS and SASEGT. The CDR3 covers 14 residues. V shed 5 bases and J shed 5 bases, with 15 bases lying between them. This CDR3 is CASSYSEGRTEAFF. For the CDR3, the DNA is TGTGCCAGCAGTTACTCGGAGGGGAGGACTGAAGCTTTCTTT.

The chain recombines TRBV19 with TRBJ1-4; D possibly corresponds to TRBD1 (5 bases). The CDR3 has 14 residues. Trimming cost V 8 bases and J 2 bases, with 12 bases left between them. The germline CDR1 and CDR2 sequences are LNHDA and SQIVND (reference sequence). The CDR3 DNA is TGTGCCAGTCGAGGTTGGGACACTAATGAAAAACTGTTTTTT. It translates to CASRGWDTNEKLFF.

The chain links TRBV19 to TRBJ2-7; 9 nucleotides agree with TRBD2. CDR1 LNHDA and CDR2 SQIVND come from the germline V gene (reference sequence). V gave up 10 bases and J gave up 0 bases; unmatched junction bases: 10. The CDR3 runs to 15 residues. CDR3 residues: CANDAGGQVSYEQYF. CDR3 in DNA: TGTGCCAACGATGCGGGGGGGCAGGTCTCCTACGAGCAGTACTTC.

Comment on this clonotype: Likely a read error: the CDR3 ends without its conserved phenylalanine or tryptophan. The chain employs TRBV6-5 and TRBJ1-5; tentative D call: TRBD1 (6 bases). This CDR3 contains 14 residues. V shed 2 bases and J shed 7 bases, with 12 bases lying between them. Germline CDR1 reads MNHEY; CDR2 reads SVGAGI. As DNA, the CDR3 is TGTGCCAGCAGTTACCGATACAGGGACCAGCCCCAGCATTCT. Its translation is CASSYRYRDQPQHS.